Following are 10 T cell receptor beta chains from one sample sequenced in a study of identifying expanded T cells in peripheral blood. Method: immunoSEQ multiplex PCR; TCRdb's copy keeps in-frame clones and lacks some. The repertoire has approximately 90,000 clones, about 90% of them found once; the top ten carry 5.6%. Material: blood. Source of these receptors: a person aged 18-70 years in good health.

V gene TRBV2 combines with J gene TRBJ2-7, with a possible D match to TRBD2 (5 bases). The CDR3 length is 13 residues. V was shortened by 5 bases and J by 4 bases, with 12 bases between the two germline ends. The V gene's germline CDR1 is SNHLY and CDR2 FYNNEI. CDR3 residues: CASSSAGSYEQYF. DNA for the CDR3: TGTGCCAGCAGTTCGGCGGGTTCATACGAGCAGTACTTC.

This clone was detected only once. The chain employs TRBV5-1 and TRBJ2-5; D uncertain. Germline V gene sequence: CDR1 SGHRS, CDR2 YFSETQ. Trimming took off 3 bases at V and 3 bases at J, with 12 bases between the two ends. This CDR3 contains 14 residues. The CDR3 is CASSYYRREETQYF. CDR3 sequence (DNA): TGCGCCAGCAGCTACTATAGACGAGAAGAGACCCAGTACTTC. The full variable domain, its missing parts supplied by reference TRBV5-1 and TRBJ2-5, is KAGVTQTPRYLIKTRGQQVTLSCSPISGHRSVSWYQQTPGQGLQFLFEYFSETQRNKGNFPGRFSGRQFSNSRSEMNVSTLELGDSALYLCASSYYRREETQYFGPGTRLLVL.

The chain is built from TRBV30 and TRBJ2-4; D might be TRBD1 (6 bases). Per germline, CDR1 GTSNPN and CDR2 SVGIG (reference sequence). The CDR3 sequence is 12 residues long. The ends were cut back, 2 bases at V and 13 bases at J, with 15 bases in the middle. The CDR3 DNA reads as TGTGCCTGGAGTAGTCCAGGGGAGCGGCAGTACTTC. It specifies CAWSSPGERQYF.

The V and J genes are TRBV11-3 and TRBJ2-5; D is unresolved. Trimming stripped 2 bases from V and 4 bases from J, with 14 bases between. The CDR3 loop spans 15 amino acids. The germline CDR1 and CDR2 sequences are SGHNT and YENEEA. The CDR3 bases are TGTGCCAGCAGCTTAAGAATTGAGGCCGGAGAGACCCAGTACTTC. Its translation: CASSLRIEAGETQYF. Full variable domain (remainder filled in from reference TRBV11-3 and TRBJ2-5): EAGVVQSPRYKIIEKKQPVAFWCNPISGHNTLYWYLQNLGQGPELLIRYENEEAVDDSQLPKDRFSAERLKGVDSTLKIQPAELGDSAVYLCASSLRIEAGETQYFGPGTRLLVL.

This chain connects TRBV2 to TRBJ2-1; 8 bases line up with TRBD1. The CDR3 extends over 14 amino acids. From germline, CDR1 is SNHLY and CDR2 FYNNEI. V lost 8 bases to trimming and J lost 7 bases; unmatched junction nucleotides: 10. This chain's CDR3 is CASRGTGQENEQFF. The CDR3 DNA reads TGTGCCAGCCGCGGGACAGGTCAAGAAAATGAGCAGTTCTTC.

The chain couples TRBV19 to TRBJ2-2, with D perhaps TRBD2 (5 bases). The CDR3 totals 13 residues. Germline CDR1 LNHDA, CDR2 SQIVND (reference sequence). Trimming pared 8 bases from V and 3 bases from J, leaving 10 bases between. The CDR3, as DNA: TGTGCCAGTGGGAGCCGAGACACCGGGGAGCTGTTTTTT. This encodes CASGSRDTGELFF.

This chain uses TRBV4-3 with TRBJ1-2; D is perhaps TRBD1 (5 bases). The V end lost 3 bases, the J end lost 0 bases, and 11 bases lay between the germline ends. The germline CDR1 and CDR2 sequences are LGHNA and YSLEER. This CDR3 has 15 residues. The CDR3 is CASSQGLSTNYGYTF. The CDR3 DNA is TGCGCCAGCAGCCAGGGACTCTCTACTAACTATGGCTACACCTTC.

The rearrangement joins TRBV2 to TRBJ1-2, with 8 bases lining up with TRBD1. Germline assignment: CDR1 SNHLY and CDR2 FYNNEI. Losses at the gene ends were 9 bases for V and 7 bases for J; bases not matched to a gene: 10. This CDR3 contains 13 residues. For the CDR3, the DNA is TGTGCCAGAGCCGAGACAGGGGATCGTGGCTACACCTTC. Translated, it gives CARAETGDRGYTF.

This clone was found a few times. V and J are TRBV6-5 and TRBJ1-1, with D perhaps matching TRBD1 (5 bases). Germline assignment: CDR1 MNHEY and CDR2 SVGAGI. V was shortened by 2 bases and J by 3 bases, with 16 bases between the two germline ends. CDR3 length: 16 amino acids. The chain's CDR3 is CASSYDLTGLYTEAFF. The CDR3 DNA reads as TGTGCCAGCAGTTACGACCTCACAGGTCTGTACACTGAAGCTTTCTTT.

The chain links TRBV9 to TRBJ2-7, with TRBD1 matching over 7 bases. The ends lost 1 base at V and 0 bases at J; junction bases unmatched: 4. Per germline, CDR1 SGDLS and CDR2 YYNGEE. The CDR3 has 15 amino acids. CDR3 residues: CASSVYGDSSYEQYF. CDR3 in DNA: TGTGCCAGCAGCGTATATGGGGACAGCTCCTACGAGCAGTACTTC.